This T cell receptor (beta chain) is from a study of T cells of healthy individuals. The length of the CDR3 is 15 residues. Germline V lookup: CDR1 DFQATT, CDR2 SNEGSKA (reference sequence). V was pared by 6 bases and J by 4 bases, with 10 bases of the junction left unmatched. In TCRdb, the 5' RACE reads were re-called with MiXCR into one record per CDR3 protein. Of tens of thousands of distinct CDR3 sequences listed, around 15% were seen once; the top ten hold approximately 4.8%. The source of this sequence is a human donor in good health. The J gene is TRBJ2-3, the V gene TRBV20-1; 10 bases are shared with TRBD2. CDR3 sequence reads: CSAGKGAGGPDTQYF. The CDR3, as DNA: TGCAGTGCGGGAAAAGGAGCGGGAGGGCCAGATACGCAGTATTTT.